Listed below are T cell receptor beta chains from one sample, sequenced in a study of somatic mutations in cytotoxic T cells in rheumatoid arthritis. Only in-frame clones appear in the TCRdb table, and some are missing; sequencing was by immunoSEQ multiplex PCR. This sample carries roughly 6,300 clones, roughly 77% of them seen once, and the ten largest clones take about 32%. The input for sequencing was CD8+ T cells sorted from blood, taken at a follow-up visit. These receptor sequences come from a woman in her 70s with rheumatoid arthritis. CDR3s include the opening cysteine and the closing phenylalanine or tryptophan. Each record gives: J gene, V gene, clone size, D gene, CDR3 DNA, CDR3 protein. The D gene is left open where the match is weak. Size is stated for part of the rows, as once, few or many counts, or as a class when the clone is expanded.

TRBJ1-1,TRBV10-3,NA,NA,TGTGCCATCAGTGAGTGGGGTCGGTTGCCCCAGAACACTGAAGCTTTCTTT,CAISEWGRLPQNTEAFF
TRBJ2-7,TRBV7-3,NA,NA,TGTGCCAGCAGCTCGGAGAACTCCTACGAGCAGTACTTC,CASSSENSYEQYF
TRBJ2-3,TRBV7-9,NA,NA,TGTGCCAGCATCGAGGCAGGGTCAGATACGCAGTATTTT,CASIEAGSDTQYF
TRBJ1-6,TRBV7-9,few,TRBD1,TGTGCCAGCAGCCCACCCGGACAGGGTCAGGGTTCACCCCTCCACTTT,CASSPPGQGQGSPLHF
TRBJ2-7,TRBV15,large,TRBD2,TGTGCCACCAGCATCCGAGCGGGAGCGGGGGAGCAGTACTTC,CATSIRAGAGEQYF
TRBJ2-3,TRBV15,few,NA,TGTGCCACCACCAGTCTAGGTACGGATACGCAGTATTTT,CATTSLGTDTQYF
TRBJ2-1,TRBV6-4,NA,NA,TGTGCCAGCAGTGATAAGGCGGGTTCGGGCAATGAGCAGTTCTTC,CASSDKAGSGNEQFF
TRBJ2-7,TRBV14,NA,TRBD2,TGTGCCAGCAGCCAAGATTCCCGACTAGCGGGAGAGTACGAGCAGTACTTC,CASSQDSRLAGEYEQYF
TRBJ1-3,TRBV4-2,NA,NA,TGTGCCAGCAGCCAAGGGGGGGCGGATACTGGAAACACCATATATTTT,CASSQGGADTGNTIYF
TRBJ1-5,TRBV7-2,NA,NA,TGTGCCAGCAGCTCGAGCTGGGGGAGCAATCAGCCCCAGCATTTT,CASSSSWGSNQPQHF
TRBJ1-2,TRBV7-9,NA,TRBD1,TGTGCCAGCAGCCCCCCTTGGGACAGAGATAACTATGGCTACACCTTC,CASSPPWDRDNYGYTF
TRBJ1-2,TRBV29-1,NA,NA,TGCAGCGTTGACCAGGGGAGGGGAGGCTACACCTTC,CSVDQGRGGYTF
TRBJ1-6,TRBV6-1,NA,TRBD1,TGTGCCAGCAGGAAGGATGGACAGGGTGGGTCACCCCTCCACTTT,CASRKDGQGGSPLHF
TRBJ1-5,TRBV5-6,few,NA,TGTGCCAGCAGCTTGGGAGTGGAGGGGGTGCCCCAGCATTTT,CASSLGVEGVPQHF
TRBJ2-2,TRBV2,NA,TRBD1,TGTGCCAGCAGTGAATGGGGACAGGGTAACACCGGGGAGCTGTTTTTT,CASSEWGQGNTGELFF
TRBJ2-3,TRBV10-3,once,NA,TGTGCCATCAGTGAGTCCGGCGGGACCGGCACAGATACGCAGTATTTT,CAISESGGTGTDTQYF
TRBJ1-5,TRBV6-1,NA,NA,TGTGCCAGCAGTGGGACCCCAGGGAGCAATCAGCCCCAGCATTTT,CASSGTPGSNQPQHF
TRBJ2-2,TRBV21-1,NA,NA,TGTGCCATCTTTTTCCCGGAATTACGCTGGGCCGGGGAGCTGTTTTTT,CAIFFPELRWAGELFF
TRBJ1-1,TRBV9,NA,TRBD1,TGTGCCAGCAGCCCCGGACAGGGGACTGAAGCTTTCTTT,CASSPGQGTEAFF
TRBJ2-2,TRBV19,NA,NA,TGTGCCACCCCAGTTGGGGGGGAGCTGTTTTTT,CATPVGGELFF
TRBJ2-3,TRBV7-3,NA,NA,TGTGCCAGCAGCTCCTCAGGGATTGGGGGGTATACGCAGTATTTT,CASSSSGIGGYTQYF
TRBJ2-7,TRBV27,NA,TRBD1,TGTGCCAGCAGTTTATCACAGGGGGCCTACGAGCAGTACTTC,CASSLSQGAYEQYF
TRBJ2-7,TRBV15,NA,NA,TGTGCCACCAGCGTAGGTCGAGCCTACGAGCAGTACTTC,CATSVGRAYEQYF
TRBJ2-1,TRBV2,NA,NA,TGTGCCAGCAGTGAAGCGGGGCGGGTCGACTACAATGAGCAGTTCTTC,CASSEAGRVDYNEQFF
TRBJ2-7,TRBV9,NA,NA,TGTGCCAGCAGCTCCCGGGTGGTGGGGGACGAGCAGTACTTC,CASSSRVVGDEQYF
TRBJ2-7,TRBV7-7,NA,NA,TGTGCTAGCAGCAAGGGACTGTCCTACGAGCAGTACTTC,CASSKGLSYEQYF
TRBJ1-1,TRBV7-2,NA,NA,TGTGCCAGCAGCTTAGTGCGGCGAATGAACACTGAAGCTTTCTTT,CASSLVRRMNTEAFF
TRBJ2-2,TRBV7-9,NA,NA,TGTGCCAGCAGCTTAGTAGGGACACAAACCGGGGAGCTGTTTTTT,CASSLVGTQTGELFF
TRBJ2-7,TRBV6-6,once,NA,TGTGCCAGCAGGTCGCCGGTCGAAGGCTGGGGCTACGAGCAGTACTTC,CASRSPVEGWGYEQYF
TRBJ2-1,TRBV29-1,NA,NA,TGCAGCGTTGAAGATCACGGGAGTTCCTCCTACAATGAGCAGTTCTTC,CSVEDHGSSSYNEQFF
TRBJ2-1,TRBV11-3,NA,TRBD2,TGTGCCAGCAGCCTTAGCGGGAAATCCTACAATGAGCAGTTCTTC,CASSLSGKSYNEQFF
TRBJ2-3,TRBV28,NA,NA,TGTGCCAGCAGTTTGATCGGAGAGGACTACACAGATACGCAGTATTTT,CASSLIGEDYTDTQYF
TRBJ2-1,TRBV15,NA,NA,TGTGCCACCAGCAGAGCGCGGGAATACAATGAGCAGTTCTTC,CATSRAREYNEQFF
TRBJ1-4,TRBV9,NA,NA,TGTGCCAGCAGCGTTCACCCCTTGCAGTCAACTAATGAAAAACTGTTTTTT,CASSVHPLQSTNEKLFF
TRBJ2-7,TRBV19,NA,NA,TGTGCCAGTAGTATGGGCCCAGGGACCCACGAGCAGTACTTC,CASSMGPGTHEQYF
TRBJ1-6,TRBV7-6,few,NA,TGTGCCAGCAGCCCAGGCGGCTATTCACCCCTCCACTTT,CASSPGGYSPLHF
TRBJ2-4,TRBV7-9,NA,NA,TGTGCCAGCAGCTTAAGTACCGACAGCCGAGCCAAAAACATTCAGTACTTC,CASSLSTDSRAKNIQYF
TRBJ2-7,TRBV18,NA,NA,TGTGCCAGCTCACCGGGCCAGGGGTCCTACGAGCAGTACTTC,CASSPGQGSYEQYF
TRBJ2-7,TRBV27,NA,TRBD2,TGTGCCAGCAGACCAACCGGGACTAGCGGTTACTACGAGCAGTACTTC,CASRPTGTSGYYEQYF
TRBJ2-2,TRBV7-6,NA,TRBD2,TGTGCCAGCAGCTTAGCTCAGCGGGGGCTAACCGGGGAGCTGTTTTTT,CASSLAQRGLTGELFF
TRBJ2-1,TRBV29-1,few,NA,TGCAGCGTTGAACGGGGGATTGGGGAGCAGTTCTTC,CSVERGIGEQFF
TRBJ2-5,TRBV9,NA,NA,TGTGCCAGCAGCCCCCCTTGGGGGCAAGAGACCCAGTACTTC,CASSPPWGQETQYF
TRBJ1-4,TRBV6-1,few,NA,TGTGCCAGCAGTGAAGCAACAGGGAGCACAACTAATGAAAAACTGTTTTTT,CASSEATGSTTNEKLFF
TRBJ2-1,TRBV6-1,NA,NA,TGTGCCAGCAGTGAAAGCCCCTCAAGGCCGTTCTTC,CASSESPSRPFF